This is a list of T cell receptor beta chains from one sample in a study of cytomegalovirus exposure and HLA in healthy donors. Method: immunoSEQ multiplex PCR; TCRdb's copy keeps in-frame clones and lacks some. The table has 70,000 to 95,000 clones, around 77% seen once; the top ten hold around 3.4%. Sequencing input: PBMCs. The receptors shown here come from a man in his fifties in good health and CMV-seronegative. The CDR3 runs from the conserved cysteine through the conserved F or W. The D gene is left open where the match is weak. Size is omitted from some rows. Given values are once, few, many or a class for expanded clones.

clone size: few; D gene: TRBD1; J gene: TRBJ1-1; V gene: TRBV10-1; CDR3 protein: CASSIQGDTEAFF; CDR3 DNA: TGCGCCAGCAGTATACAGGGGGACACTGAAGCTTTCTTT
clone size: NA; D gene: TRBD1; J gene: TRBJ2-1; V gene: TRBV14; CDR3 protein: CASSPWTGGSYNEQFF; CDR3 DNA: TGTGCCAGCAGCCCCTGGACAGGGGGGTCCTACAATGAGCAGTTCTTC
clone size: once; D gene: NA; J gene: TRBJ1-4; V gene: TRBV9; CDR3 protein: CASSGIRGGGLFF; CDR3 DNA: TGTGCCAGCAGCGGAATCAGGGGTGGTGGACTGTTTTTT
clone size: NA; D gene: NA; J gene: TRBJ2-3; V gene: TRBV6-4; CDR3 protein: CASSDSTGPDTQYF; CDR3 DNA: TGTGCCAGCAGTGACTCCACAGGGCCAGATACGCAGTATTTT
clone size: NA; D gene: NA; J gene: TRBJ2-3; V gene: TRBV19; CDR3 protein: CASSMVAWDTQYF; CDR3 DNA: TGTGCCAGTAGTATGGTAGCTTGGGATACGCAGTATTTT
clone size: NA; D gene: NA; J gene: TRBJ2-4; V gene: TRBV7-3; CDR3 protein: CASSLNGNVGGGNIQYF; CDR3 DNA: TGTGCCAGCAGCTTAAATGGCAACGTGGGCGGAGGTAACATTCAGTACTTC
clone size: NA; D gene: NA; J gene: TRBJ1-2; V gene: TRBV7-2; CDR3 protein: CASSFGPYGYTF; CDR3 DNA: TGTGCCAGCAGCTTTGGGCCCTATGGCTACACCTTC
clone size: NA; D gene: TRBD2; J gene: TRBJ2-1; V gene: TRBV5-1; CDR3 protein: CASSLGGTSGVDGQFF; CDR3 DNA: TGCGCCAGCAGCTTAGGTGGGACTAGCGGGGTCGATGGGCAGTTCTTC
clone size: NA; D gene: NA; J gene: TRBJ2-6; V gene: TRBV7-9; CDR3 protein: CASSANRAGANVLTF; CDR3 DNA: TGTGCCAGCAGCGCCAACAGGGCCGGGGCCAACGTCCTGACTTTC
clone size: NA; D gene: NA; J gene: TRBJ2-7; V gene: TRBV13; CDR3 protein: CASSLGGYEQYF; CDR3 DNA: TGTGCCAGCAGCTTAGGCGGCTACGAGCAGTACTTC
clone size: NA; D gene: NA; J gene: TRBJ1-2; V gene: TRBV18; CDR3 protein: CASSAGDGYTF; CDR3 DNA: TGTGCCAGCTCAGCAGGGGATGGCTACACCTTC
clone size: NA; D gene: TRBD1; J gene: TRBJ1-5; V gene: TRBV15; CDR3 protein: CATSSNADRAQPQHF; CDR3 DNA: TGTGCCACCAGCAGTAATGCGGACAGGGCCCAGCCCCAGCATTTT
clone size: NA; D gene: NA; J gene: TRBJ2-3; V gene: TRBV20-1; CDR3 protein: CSATTGDTQYF; CDR3 DNA: TGCAGTGCAACCACAGGGGATACGCAGTATTTT
clone size: NA; D gene: NA; J gene: TRBJ1-3; V gene: TRBV9; CDR3 protein: CASSVAGGNSGNTIYF; CDR3 DNA: TGTGCCAGCAGCGTAGCTGGCGGGAACTCTGGAAACACCATATATTTT
clone size: once; D gene: NA; J gene: TRBJ2-5; V gene: TRBV27; CDR3 protein: CASSLLTGRLQETQYF; CDR3 DNA: TGTGCCAGCAGTTTACTGACGGGAAGACTCCAAGAGACCCAGTACTTC
clone size: NA; D gene: NA; J gene: TRBJ1-4; V gene: TRBV5-1; CDR3 protein: CASSSGDRYNEKLFF; CDR3 DNA: TGCGCCAGCAGCTCCGGCGACAGATATAATGAAAAACTGTTTTTT
clone size: NA; D gene: TRBD2; J gene: TRBJ2-7; V gene: TRBV6-6; CDR3 protein: CASSPPGRGVTYEQYF; CDR3 DNA: TGTGCCAGCAGTCCGCCGGGACGGGGGGTTACCTACGAGCAGTACTTC
clone size: NA; D gene: NA; J gene: TRBJ2-1; V gene: TRBV28; CDR3 protein: CASSSTVANEQFF; CDR3 DNA: TGTGCCAGCAGTTCAACGGTTGCCAATGAGCAGTTCTTC
clone size: NA; D gene: NA; J gene: TRBJ1-2; V gene: TRBV5-4; CDR3 protein: CASSFEPQDYYGYTF; CDR3 DNA: TGTGCCAGCAGCTTTGAACCACAGGATTACTATGGCTACACCTTC
clone size: once; D gene: TRBD2; J gene: TRBJ2-2; V gene: TRBV7-3; CDR3 protein: CASSLGTSRAGELFF; CDR3 DNA: TGTGCCAGCAGCCTCGGGACTAGCCGGGCCGGGGAGCTGTTTTTT
clone size: few; D gene: NA; J gene: TRBJ2-6; V gene: TRBV5-1; CDR3 protein: CASSFQGSGANVLTF; CDR3 DNA: TGCGCCAGCAGCTTCCAGGGTAGTGGGGCCAACGTCCTGACTTTC
clone size: NA; D gene: NA; J gene: TRBJ2-3; V gene: TRBV7-8; CDR3 protein: CASSLGLGLDTQYF; CDR3 DNA: TGTGCCAGCAGCTTGGGGCTGGGTTTAGATACGCAGTATTTT
clone size: NA; D gene: NA; J gene: TRBJ2-5; V gene: TRBV9; CDR3 protein: CASSAPGGRETQYF; CDR3 DNA: TGTGCCAGCAGCGCCCCGGGGGGCCGGGAGACCCAGTACTTC
clone size: NA; D gene: TRBD1; J gene: TRBJ2-5; V gene: TRBV25-1; CDR3 protein: CASSLPGQTETQYF; CDR3 DNA: TGTGCCAGCAGTCTCCCGGGACAGACGGAGACCCAGTACTTC
clone size: NA; D gene: NA; J gene: TRBJ2-7; V gene: TRBV21-1; CDR3 protein: CAIVRVSGIIEQYF; CDR3 DNA: TGTGCCATCGTCCGGGTCTCCGGTATTATCGAGCAGTACTTC
clone size: NA; D gene: NA; J gene: TRBJ1-5; V gene: TRBV7-8; CDR3 protein: CASSLRGGPQHF; CDR3 DNA: TGTGCCAGCAGCTTAAGGGGAGGCCCCCAGCATTTT
clone size: NA; D gene: TRBD1; J gene: TRBJ1-2; V gene: TRBV6-1; CDR3 protein: CASVDRAFGYTF; CDR3 DNA: TGTGCCAGCGTAGACAGGGCGTTCGGCTACACCTTC
clone size: NA; D gene: NA; J gene: TRBJ1-1; V gene: TRBV28; CDR3 protein: CASGVSENTEAFF; CDR3 DNA: TGTGCCAGCGGAGTTTCGGAGAACACTGAAGCTTTCTTT
clone size: NA; D gene: NA; J gene: TRBJ2-7; V gene: TRBV7-9; CDR3 protein: CASVPVSRGFPYEQYF; CDR3 DNA: TGTGCCAGCGTGCCAGTCTCACGGGGTTTTCCCTACGAGCAGTACTTC
clone size: NA; D gene: TRBD1; J gene: TRBJ1-4; V gene: TRBV27; CDR3 protein: CASSLVTGGNEKLFF; CDR3 DNA: TGTGCCAGCAGTTTAGTGACAGGGGGTAATGAAAAACTGTTTTTT
clone size: NA; D gene: TRBD1; J gene: TRBJ1-6; V gene: TRBV6-1; CDR3 protein: CANRRDSLNSPLHF; CDR3 DNA: TGTGCCAACCGCCGGGACAGCCTTAATTCACCCCTCCACTTT
clone size: NA; D gene: TRBD2; J gene: TRBJ2-5; V gene: TRBV28; CDR3 protein: CATTWGSRGAKETQYF; CDR3 DNA: TGTGCCACCACCTGGGGATCGCGGGGGGCCAAAGAGACCCAGTACTTC
clone size: NA; D gene: NA; J gene: TRBJ1-2; V gene: TRBV7-9; CDR3 protein: CASLKQGSVGYTF; CDR3 DNA: TGTGCCAGCCTAAAACAGGGTTCCGTAGGCTACACCTTC
clone size: NA; D gene: NA; J gene: TRBJ2-1; V gene: TRBV7-2; CDR3 protein: CASSGLLGASYNEQFF; CDR3 DNA: TGTGCCAGCAGCGGACTTTTGGGGGCGTCCTACAATGAGCAGTTCTTC
clone size: NA; D gene: NA; J gene: TRBJ1-5; V gene: TRBV11-3; CDR3 protein: CASSPGVNQPQHF; CDR3 DNA: TGTGCCAGCAGCCCAGGGGTCAATCAGCCCCAGCATTTT
clone size: NA; D gene: NA; J gene: TRBJ1-1; V gene: TRBV6-1; CDR3 protein: CASSRYRDTEAFF; CDR3 DNA: TGTGCCAGCAGTCGTTACAGGGACACTGAAGCTTTCTTT
clone size: NA; D gene: TRBD1; J gene: TRBJ2-3; V gene: TRBV14; CDR3 protein: CASSHVNRGLATDTQYF; CDR3 DNA: TGTGCCAGCAGCCACGTCAACAGGGGATTGGCGACAGATACGCAGTATTTT
clone size: NA; D gene: NA; J gene: TRBJ2-1; V gene: TRBV5-1; CDR3 protein: CASSLMTKNEQFF; CDR3 DNA: TGCGCCAGCAGCTTGATGACTAAAAATGAGCAGTTCTTC
clone size: NA; D gene: TRBD1; J gene: TRBJ2-7; V gene: TRBV2; CDR3 protein: CASSRTGVSYEQYF; CDR3 DNA: TGTGCCAGCAGTCGGACAGGGGTCTCCTACGAGCAGTACTTC
clone size: NA; D gene: TRBD1; J gene: TRBJ2-2; V gene: TRBV10-1; CDR3 protein: CASSPGTGNTGELFF; CDR3 DNA: TGCGCCAGCAGCCCCGGGACAGGAAACACCGGGGAGCTGTTTTTT
clone size: NA; D gene: NA; J gene: TRBJ2-3; V gene: TRBV18; CDR3 protein: CASSLGVILGGPDTQYF; CDR3 DNA: TGTGCCAGCTCACTCGGCGTGATATTGGGAGGCCCAGATACGCAGTATTTT
clone size: NA; D gene: NA; J gene: TRBJ1-3; V gene: TRBV6-5; CDR3 protein: CASSYSYRNSGNTIYF; CDR3 DNA: TGTGCCAGCAGTTATTCTTACAGAAACTCTGGAAACACCATATATTTT
clone size: NA; D gene: NA; J gene: TRBJ1-4; V gene: TRBV5-1; CDR3 protein: CANSRGGPATNEKLFF; CDR3 DNA: TGCGCCAACTCCCGGGGGGGGCCTGCAACTAATGAAAAACTGTTTTTT
clone size: NA; D gene: TRBD1; J gene: TRBJ2-7; V gene: TRBV5-6; CDR3 protein: CASSGDRNEQYF; CDR3 DNA: TGTGCCAGCAGCGGGGACAGGAACGAGCAGTACTTC
clone size: NA; D gene: TRBD1; J gene: TRBJ1-1; V gene: TRBV5-1; CDR3 protein: CASSLGQGVIEAFF; CDR3 DNA: TGCGCCAGCAGCTTGGGGCAGGGGGTTATTGAAGCTTTCTTT
clone size: NA; D gene: TRBD1; J gene: TRBJ1-6; V gene: TRBV6-5; CDR3 protein: CASSGQGDSPLHF; CDR3 DNA: TGTGCCAGCAGTGGACAGGGGGATTCACCCCTCCACTTT
clone size: NA; D gene: TRBD1; J gene: TRBJ1-5; V gene: TRBV30; CDR3 protein: CAWSWSGQGNQPQHF; CDR3 DNA: TGTGCCTGGAGTTGGTCGGGACAGGGGAATCAGCCCCAGCATTTT
clone size: NA; D gene: NA; J gene: TRBJ2-1; V gene: TRBV6-6; CDR3 protein: CASSWGTAPQFF; CDR3 DNA: TGTGCCAGCAGCTGGGGGACTGCACCCCAGTTCTTC
clone size: NA; D gene: TRBD1; J gene: TRBJ1-6; V gene: TRBV5-1; CDR3 protein: CASSLGLQTGANSPLHF; CDR3 DNA: TGCGCCAGCAGCTTGGGGTTGCAAACAGGGGCAAATTCACCCCTCCACTTT
clone size: NA; D gene: NA; J gene: TRBJ2-7; V gene: TRBV7-9; CDR3 protein: CASSFPGAYEQYF; CDR3 DNA: TGTGCCAGCAGCTTCCCAGGGGCCTACGAGCAGTACTTC
clone size: NA; D gene: TRBD2; J gene: TRBJ2-1; V gene: TRBV9; CDR3 protein: CASSVASGGAHNEQFF; CDR3 DNA: TGTGCCAGCAGCGTAGCTAGCGGGGGGGCCCACAATGAGCAGTTCTTC
clone size: NA; D gene: TRBD2; J gene: TRBJ2-2; V gene: TRBV6-5; CDR3 protein: CASSYSNLAGAGELFF; CDR3 DNA: TGTGCCAGCAGTTACTCCAACCTAGCGGGGGCCGGGGAGCTGTTTTTT
clone size: NA; D gene: NA; J gene: TRBJ2-4; V gene: TRBV11-2; CDR3 protein: CASGPGGTKNIQYF; CDR3 DNA: TGTGCCAGCGGTCCCGGGGGTACCAAAAACATTCAGTACTTC